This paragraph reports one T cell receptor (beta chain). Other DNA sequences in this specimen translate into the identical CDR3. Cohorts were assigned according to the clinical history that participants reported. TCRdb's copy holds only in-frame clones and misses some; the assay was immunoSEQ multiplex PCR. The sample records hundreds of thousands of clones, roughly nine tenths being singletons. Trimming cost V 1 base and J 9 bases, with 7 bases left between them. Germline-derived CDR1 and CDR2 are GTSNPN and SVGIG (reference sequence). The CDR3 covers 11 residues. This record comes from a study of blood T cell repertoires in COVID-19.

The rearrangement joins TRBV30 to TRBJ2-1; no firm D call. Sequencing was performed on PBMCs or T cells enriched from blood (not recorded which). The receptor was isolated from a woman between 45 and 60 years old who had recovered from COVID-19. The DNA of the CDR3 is TGTGCCTGGAGTGAGGCGGCTGAGCAGTTCTTC. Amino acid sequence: CAWSEAAEQFF.